Here is one T cell receptor (beta chain) with its context. Profiling relied on immunoSEQ multiplex PCR, and the TCRdb table lists in-frame clones only, not all of them. The sample records some 190,000 clones, approximately 80% being singletons. This CDR3 has 15 residues. V dropped 6 bases and J dropped 4 bases, with 19 bases sitting between them. The V gene's germline CDR1 is MNHEY and CDR2 SMNVEV (reference sequence). The data were taken from a study of blood T cell repertoires in COVID-19. Study information: From T cells, B-cell-depleted T cells, or PBMCs came the material, which was cDNA or gDNA.

The chain joins TRBV27 to TRBJ2-7; D may be TRBD2 (6 bases). The specimen sequenced was peripheral blood. This receptor was obtained from a man in his sixties with acute or convalescent COVID-19. The CDR3 sequence: CASSRGMGVAYEQYF. In DNA form, the CDR3 reads TGTGCCAGCAGCCGGGGGATGGGGGTGGCGTACGAGCAGTACTTC.